Listed below are T cell receptor beta chains from one sample, sequenced in a study of cytomegalovirus exposure and HLA in healthy donors. The repertoire was sequenced with immunoSEQ multiplex PCR; TCRdb's copy has only in-frame clones and lacks some. Its table records 90,000 to 130,000 clones. The sequenced material came from PBMCs. The receptors were sampled from a man between 35 and 55 years old in good health and CMV-seropositive. Each CDR3 is given with its conserved first and last residue. A D gene is named only where the DNA matches it firmly. The size entry is marked missing in some rows and otherwise reads once, few, many or a size class.

clone size,D gene,V gene,J gene,CDR3 protein,CDR3 DNA
-,-,TRBV4-3,TRBJ1-1,CASSQGYSTSTEAFF,TGCGCCAGCAGCCAAGGGTACAGCACCTCCACTGAAGCTTTCTTT
-,TRBD2,TRBV10-3,TRBJ2-1,CAIKGDRGLAGGPYNEQFF,TGTGCCATCAAGGGCGACAGGGGGCTAGCGGGAGGGCCCTACAATGAGCAGTTCTTC
-,TRBD1,TRBV10-1,TRBJ2-7,CASRNRPGQDPYEQYF,TGCGCCAGCAGAAACAGACCGGGACAGGATCCCTACGAGCAGTACTTC
-,-,TRBV18,TRBJ2-1,CASSPRDNEQFF,TGTGCCAGCTCACCACGCGACAATGAGCAGTTCTTC
-,-,TRBV4-3,TRBJ2-1,CASSQVSGPLGEQFF,TGCGCCAGCAGCCAAGTAAGCGGACCCTTGGGTGAGCAGTTCTTC
-,-,TRBV5-5,TRBJ1-2,CASSDGQGNYGYTF,TGTGCCAGCAGCGACGGACAAGGAAACTATGGCTACACCTTC
-,-,TRBV30,TRBJ1-1,CAWRQTQNTEAFF,TGTGCCTGGAGACAAACACAGAACACTGAAGCTTTCTTT
-,TRBD2,TRBV5-1,TRBJ2-7,CASSPQGSWIAGVYEQYF,TGCGCCAGCAGCCCACAGGGTTCCTGGATAGCGGGAGTGTACGAGCAGTACTTC
-,TRBD2,TRBV27,TRBJ2-7,CASSLLRASGPNEQYF,TGTGCCAGCAGTTTACTTAGGGCTAGCGGGCCTAACGAGCAGTACTTC
-,-,TRBV14,TRBJ2-5,CASSIVGGLETQYF,TGTGCCAGCAGCATCGTAGGCGGGTTGGAGACCCAGTACTTC
-,-,TRBV7-8,TRBJ2-6,CASSYTGMGTGANVLTF,TGTGCCAGCAGCTATACGGGGATGGGGACTGGGGCCAACGTCCTGACTTTC
-,-,TRBV9,TRBJ2-5,CASSVGISALPLQETQYF,TGTGCCAGCAGCGTAGGGATTAGCGCCCTCCCCCTTCAAGAGACCCAGTACTTC
-,-,TRBV2,TRBJ1-3,CASGPIRGDSGNTIYF,TGTGCCAGCGGACCAATCAGGGGTGACTCTGGAAACACCATATATTTT
-,TRBD1,TRBV15,TRBJ1-2,CATSRGDDRVLNGYTF,TGTGCCACCAGCAGAGGGGATGACAGGGTGTTGAATGGCTACACCTTC
-,TRBD1,TRBV27,TRBJ1-2,CASSRGVSYGYTF,TGTGCCAGCAGCAGGGGGGTCAGCTATGGCTACACCTTC
-,-,TRBV6-6,TRBJ2-7,CASSIGGGLPPAEQYF,TGTGCCAGCAGCATTGGGGGAGGACTCCCTCCCGCCGAGCAGTACTTC
-,-,TRBV19,TRBJ1-5,CASSMGGERAQHF,TGTGCCAGTAGTATGGGAGGGGAAAGGGCCCAGCATTTT
-,TRBD2,TRBV10-3,TRBJ2-1,CAISESWEREGNNEQFF,TGTGCCATCAGTGAGTCCTGGGAGCGGGAGGGGAACAATGAGCAGTTCTTC
-,-,TRBV14,TRBJ1-4,CASSQDPRSNEKLFF,TGTGCCAGCAGCCAAGATCCCAGATCGAATGAAAAACTGTTTTTT
-,-,TRBV7-8,TRBJ2-1,CASGTRGRGNDEQFF,TGTGCCAGCGGCACCCGGGGGAGAGGAAATGATGAGCAGTTCTTC
-,TRBD1,TRBV5-1,TRBJ1-3,CASSLVGQASGNTIYF,TGCGCCAGCAGCTTGGTAGGACAGGCCTCTGGAAACACCATATATTTT
-,-,TRBV6-1,TRBJ2-7,CASSEVWQSYEQYF,TGTGCCAGCAGTGAAGTGTGGCAGTCCTACGAGCAGTACTTC
-,TRBD2,TRBV2,TRBJ2-1,CASRPTSGVYNEQFF,TGTGCCAGCAGACCTACTAGCGGAGTCTACAATGAGCAGTTCTTC
-,TRBD2,TRBV10-2,TRBJ2-5,CASSVPTSGIETQYF,TGCGCCAGCAGTGTCCCGACTAGCGGGATCGAGACCCAGTACTTC
-,TRBD2,TRBV28,TRBJ2-1,CASSFPPGLAKKGPSYNEQFF,TGTGCCAGCAGTTTTCCCCCAGGACTAGCGAAGAAGGGGCCGTCCTACAATGAGCAGTTCTTC
-,-,TRBV7-8,TRBJ2-1,CASTPQAGPYNEQFF,TGTGCCAGCACGCCGCAGGCGGGGCCTTACAATGAGCAGTTCTTC
-,TRBD2,TRBV19,TRBJ2-2,CASKGTRANTGELFF,TGTGCCAGTAAAGGGACTAGAGCGAACACCGGGGAGCTGTTTTTT
medium-sized,TRBD1,TRBV5-5,TRBJ1-2,CASSTDRGRDGYTF,TGTGCCAGCAGCACCGACAGGGGGCGAGATGGCTACACCTTC
-,TRBD2,TRBV27,TRBJ2-1,CASSMSGDEQFF,TGTGCCAGCAGTATGAGCGGGGATGAGCAGTTCTTC
-,-,TRBV19,TRBJ2-2,CASKMGWTRTGELFF,TGTGCCAGTAAAATGGGATGGACTCGGACCGGGGAGCTGTTTTTT
-,-,TRBV14,TRBJ2-1,CASSRESSYNEQFF,TGTGCCAGCAGCCGAGAGAGCTCCTACAATGAGCAGTTCTTC
-,TRBD1,TRBV29-1,TRBJ2-7,CSAGQGYSYEQYF,TGCAGCGCCGGACAGGGGTATTCCTACGAGCAGTACTTC
-,-,TRBV27,TRBJ2-1,CASSSPRLDPYNEQFF,TGTGCCAGCAGTTCCCCCCGACTAGACCCATACAATGAGCAGTTCTTC
-,TRBD2,TRBV7-9,TRBJ2-5,CASSFTSGRKETQYF,TGTGCCAGCAGCTTCACTAGCGGGAGGAAAGAGACCCAGTACTTC
-,TRBD1,TRBV6-1,TRBJ2-5,CASSVPGQGRGETQYF,TGTGCCAGCAGTGTCCCGGGACAGGGAAGGGGGGAGACCCAGTACTTC
-,-,TRBV7-8,TRBJ2-1,CASSPGAGAYNEQFF,TGTGCCAGCAGCCCCGGGGCAGGGGCCTACAATGAGCAGTTCTTC
-,TRBD1,TRBV10-1,TRBJ1-6,CASSDSGGPLHF,TGCGCCAGCAGTGATTCAGGGGGACCCCTCCACTTT
-,-,TRBV11-2,TRBJ1-2,CASRSRGRNGYTF,TGTGCCAGCAGATCCAGGGGACGGAACGGCTACACCTTC
-,TRBD2,TRBV27,TRBJ2-2,CASKLGSGRSGELFF,TGTGCCAGCAAACTCGGGAGCGGGAGGTCCGGGGAGCTGTTTTTT
-,-,TRBV2,TRBJ1-2,CASRNMGGWNYGYTF,TGTGCCAGCAGGAACATGGGGGGTTGGAACTATGGCTACACCTTC
-,-,TRBV2,TRBJ1-5,CASSDGSKSNQPQHF,TGTGCCAGCAGTGACGGTAGTAAAAGCAATCAGCCCCAGCATTTT
-,TRBD2,TRBV5-1,TRBJ2-5,CASSLATSGAPKQYF,TGCGCCAGCAGCTTGGCGACTAGCGGAGCCCCGAAGCAGTACTTC